Detailed here is one T cell receptor (beta chain). Antigen: not known. This sample was taken from a study of shared clonotypes between healthy human individuals. Whole-study results and caveats: The authors expected sequencing depth to affect clonotype sharing among donors. Across subsets, estimated richness was generally greater for naive than for memory populations. Unshared clonotypes carried lower generation probabilities than those common to all four donors.

CD45RO negativity and positive selection for CCR7 defined naive CD8 cells, a population that excluded terminally differentiated effector memory CD45RA+ cells. Recent acute infections and vaccinations were absent in the healthy HIV-negative adult donors. The CDR3 consists of 16 residues. V dropped 6 bases and J dropped 3; count of bases not matched to a gene: 10. Germline V gene lookup returns CDR1 LNHDA and CDR2 SQIVND (reference sequence). The repertoire was sequenced with immunoSEQ multiplex PCR; TCRdb's copy has only in-frame clones and lacks some. The sample includes some 2.1 million clones, about 93% of them seen just once.

The chain employs TRBV19 and TRBJ1-3, with 8 bases aligning to TRBD1. The receptor was derived from a man younger than 35 in good health. Some clones in this sample may be carry-over from other donors' samples. Material: naive CD8+ T cells from PBMCs. CDR3 loop: CASRDRDRGYGNTIYF. The CDR3 region has the DNA TGTGCCAGTAGGGACCGTGACAGGGGATATGGAAACACCATATATTTT.